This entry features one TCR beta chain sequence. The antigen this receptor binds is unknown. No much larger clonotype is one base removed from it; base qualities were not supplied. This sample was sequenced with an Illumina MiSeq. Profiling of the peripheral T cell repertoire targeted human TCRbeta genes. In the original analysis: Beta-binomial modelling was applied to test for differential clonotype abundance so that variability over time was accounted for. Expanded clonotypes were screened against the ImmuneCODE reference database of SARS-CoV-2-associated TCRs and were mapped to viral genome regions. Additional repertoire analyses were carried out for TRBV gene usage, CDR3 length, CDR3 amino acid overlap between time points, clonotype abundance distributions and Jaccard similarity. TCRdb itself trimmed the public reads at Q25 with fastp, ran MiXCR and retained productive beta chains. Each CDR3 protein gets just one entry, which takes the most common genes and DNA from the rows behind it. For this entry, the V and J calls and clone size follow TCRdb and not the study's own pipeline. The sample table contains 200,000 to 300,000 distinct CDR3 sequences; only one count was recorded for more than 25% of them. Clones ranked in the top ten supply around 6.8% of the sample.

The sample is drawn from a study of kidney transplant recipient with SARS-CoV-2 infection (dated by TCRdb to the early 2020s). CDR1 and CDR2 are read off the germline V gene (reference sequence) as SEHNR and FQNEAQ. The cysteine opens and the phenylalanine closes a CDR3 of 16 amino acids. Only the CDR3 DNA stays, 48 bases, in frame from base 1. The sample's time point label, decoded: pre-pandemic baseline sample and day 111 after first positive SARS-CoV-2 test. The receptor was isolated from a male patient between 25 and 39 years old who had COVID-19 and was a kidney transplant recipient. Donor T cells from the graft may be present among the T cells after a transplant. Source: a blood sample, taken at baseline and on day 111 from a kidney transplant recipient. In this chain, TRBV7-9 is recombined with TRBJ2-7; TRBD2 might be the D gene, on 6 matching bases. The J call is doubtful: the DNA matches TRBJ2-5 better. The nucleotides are TGTGCCAGCAGCCTAAGGGCTAGCGAGAGCGGAGAGACCCAGTACTTC. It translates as CASSLRASESGETQYF.